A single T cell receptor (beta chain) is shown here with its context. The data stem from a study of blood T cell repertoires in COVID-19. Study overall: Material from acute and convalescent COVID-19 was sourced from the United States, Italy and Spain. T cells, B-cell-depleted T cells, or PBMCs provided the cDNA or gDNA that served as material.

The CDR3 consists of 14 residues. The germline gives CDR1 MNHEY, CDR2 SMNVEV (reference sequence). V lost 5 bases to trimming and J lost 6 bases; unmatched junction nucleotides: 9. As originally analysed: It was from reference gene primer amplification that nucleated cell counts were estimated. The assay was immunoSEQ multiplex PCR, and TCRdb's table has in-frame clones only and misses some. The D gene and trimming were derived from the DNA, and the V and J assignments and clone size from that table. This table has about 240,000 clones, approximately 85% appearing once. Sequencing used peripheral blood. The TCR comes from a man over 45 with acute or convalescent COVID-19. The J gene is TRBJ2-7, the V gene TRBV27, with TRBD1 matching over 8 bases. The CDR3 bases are TGTGCCAGCAGTCCCTCGGGACAGGTTTCCGAGCAGTACTTC. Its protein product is CASSPSGQVSEQYF.